Each of the 24 T cell receptor beta chains below was sequenced from the same sample in a study of OX40 agonist ivuxolimab in advanced cancers. The table came from immunoSEQ multiplex PCR; TCRdb's copy has only in-frame clones and leaves some out. This sample has some 55,000 clones, with 70% to 85% found just once. Sequenced material: CD4+ or CD8+ T cells sorted from blood, taken in a trial of the OX40 agonist ivuxolimab. These receptors were taken from an adult with an advanced solid tumor such as melanoma, head and neck, liver or kidney cancer.

This clone was detected once. CDR3 sequence reads: CASSLSDRGTGPRTQYF. CDR3 DNA: TGTGCCAGCAGTTTATCGGACAGGGGAACGGGGCCGAGAACGCAGTATTTT. This rearrangement joins TRBV27 to TRBJ2-3; TRBD1 matches 9 bases. Germline V CDR1 and CDR2: MNHEY, SMNVEV (reference sequence). Trimming cost V 0 bases and J 9 bases; bases outside gene matches: 13. The CDR3 spans 17 residues.

The V call is TRBV19, the J call TRBJ1-1, with D possibly being TRBD1 (6 bases). The CDR3 totals 16 residues. Germline V gene sequence: CDR1 LNHDA, CDR2 SQIVND (reference sequence). V was clipped by 4 bases and J by 0 bases, with 15 bases between them. The CDR3 sequence: CASSTGGRDMNTEAFF. Here the CDR3 DNA reads TGTGCCAGTAGTACGGGTGGACGGGACATGAACACTGAAGCTTTCTTT.

The chain is built from TRBV14 and TRBJ2-5; D uncertain. V shed 0 bases and J shed 2 bases, with 10 bases lying between them. The CDR3 contains 15 residues. Germline V gene data show CDR1 as SGHDN and CDR2 as FVKESK. Here the CDR3 DNA reads TGTGCCAGCAGCCAAGATCTCCAGTTACAAGAGACCCAGTACTTC. This codes for CASSQDLQLQETQYF.

In its sample, this clone was seen a few times. CDR3 DNA sequence: TGTGCCAGCACGGGACTACCTTCCTACAATGAGCAGTTCTTC. It yields the protein CASTGLPSYNEQFF. The rearrangement joins TRBV28 to TRBJ2-1; TRBD2 matches 7 bases. CDR1 is MDHEN and CDR2 is SYDVKM in the germline V gene. This CDR3 is built from 14 residues. V dropped 7 bases and J dropped 1; count of bases not matched to a gene: 4.

The chain is built from TRBV30 and TRBJ2-1; 11 positions match TRBD1. Germline V lookup: CDR1 GTSNPN, CDR2 SVGIG (reference sequence). The CDR3 runs 15 residues. V lost 5 bases and J lost 8; bases outside the gene matches: 11. CDR3 sequence: CAWDAGQGVGDEQFF. The CDR3 nucleotides read TGTGCCTGGGACGCGGGACAGGGGGTAGGCGATGAGCAGTTCTTC.

The chain couples TRBV7-2 to TRBJ1-5; TRBD1 is a possible D gene (5 bases). Germline V CDR1 and CDR2: SGHTA, FQGNSA. The V end was cut by 4 bases, the J end by 5 bases, with 9 bases between. The CDR3 sequence is 13 residues long. The CDR3 coding sequence is TGTGCCAGCAGCTCTTCCAGGGATCAGCCCCAGCATTTT. It specifies CASSSSRDQPQHF.

The chain joins TRBV5-6 to TRBJ2-1; TRBD2 matches 11 bases. The CDR3 contains 18 residues. The V gene's germline CDR1 is SGHDT and CDR2 YYEEEE. V shed 1 base and J 3 bases; nucleotides not matched to a gene: 9. CDR3 region: CASSLLAGTSGLYNEQFF. CDR3 DNA: TGTGCCAGCAGCTTGTTGGCCGGGACTAGCGGCCTCTACAATGAGCAGTTCTTC.

This clone was recorded only once. CDR3 nucleotide sequence: TGTGCCTGGAGCAGCGGGAGGGCCATCGGGGAGCTGTTTTTT. Translated, it gives CAWSSGRAIGELFF. The chain is built from TRBV30 and TRBJ2-2; TRBD2 matches at 10 bases. There are 14 residues in the CDR3. The germline CDR1 and CDR2 sequences are GTSNPN and SVGIG (reference sequence). V was clipped by 3 bases and J by 7 bases; unmatched bases: 5. Full variable domain (remainder filled in from reference TRBV30 and TRBJ2-2): SQTIHQWPATLVQPVGSPLSLECTVEGTSNPNLYWYRQAAGRGLQLLFYSVGIGQISSEVPQNLSASRPQDRQFILSSKKLLLSDSGFYLCAWSSGRAIGELFFGEGSRLTVL.

This chain links TRBV6-5 with TRBJ1-2; tentative D call: TRBD1 (5 bases). V was shortened by 6 bases and J by 3 bases, with 17 bases between the two germline ends. The CDR3 loop spans 15 amino acids. Germline CDR1 reads MNHEY; CDR2 reads SVGAGI. The CDR3 DNA sequence: TGTGCCAGCAGGGGAACAGGCAAAAGATACTATGGCTACACCTTC. Amino acid sequence: CASRGTGKRYYGYTF.

The CDR3 spells CASSPGTVLPYEQYF. The CDR3 DNA reads TGTGCCAGCTCACCCGGGACAGTTCTTCCCTACGAGCAGTACTTC. The chain joins TRBV18 to TRBJ2-7, with 7 bases lining up with TRBD1. From germline, CDR1 is KGHSH and CDR2 LQKENI. V shed 3 bases and J 2 bases; nucleotides not matched to a gene: 7. The CDR3 length is 15 residues.

This clone occurred once. This sequence joins TRBV7-2 and TRBJ1-1; no reliable D call. CDR3 size: 14 residues. Germline CDR1 SGHTA, CDR2 FQGNSA. V was cut by 4 bases and J by 1 base, with 10 bases left in between. The CDR3: CASSYPLTNTEAFF. In nucleotides, the CDR3 is TGTGCCAGCAGCTACCCCCTTACGAACACTGAAGCTTTCTTT.

Points on this clone: The same CDR3 is also encoded by other DNA sequences in this sample. This chain joins TRBV5-1 and TRBJ2-5; perhaps TRBD2 as D (6 bases). Germline assignment: CDR1 SGHRS and CDR2 YFSETQ. The CDR3 is made up of 16 amino acids. The germline V and J ends were trimmed by 2 bases and 5 bases, with 19 bases remaining between them. The chain's CDR3 is CASSFSAGLREETQYF. Here the CDR3 DNA reads TGCGCCAGCAGCTTCTCAGCGGGTCTCCGGGAGGAGACCCAGTACTTC. The whole variable domain, remainder taken from reference TRBV5-1 and TRBJ2-5, is KAGVTQTPRYLIKTRGQQVTLSCSPISGHRSVSWYQQTPGQGLQFLFEYFSETQRNKGNFPGRFSGRQFSNSRSEMNVSTLELGDSALYLCASSFSAGLREETQYFGPGTRLLVL.

The chain links TRBV19 to TRBJ2-1; TRBD2 matches 8 bases. This CDR3 has 15 amino acids. Losses at the gene ends were 4 bases for V and 9 bases for J; bases not matched to a gene: 11. The germline CDR1 and CDR2 sequences are LNHDA and SQIVND (reference sequence). In nucleotides, the CDR3 is TGTGCCAGTAGTACCCCGGGACTAGGAATCGGTGAGCAGTTCTTC. Its translation: CASSTPGLGIGEQFF. The full variable domain, in which reference TRBV19 and TRBJ2-1 provide the parts outside the CDR3, is DGGITQSPKYLFRKEGQNVTLSCEQNLNHDAMYWYRQDPGQGLRLIYYSQIVNDFQKGDIAEGYSVSREKKESFPLTVTSAQKNPTAFYLCASSTPGLGIGEQFFGPGTRLTVL.

This clone was found a few times. The chain combines TRBV19 with TRBJ1-1, with 9 bases that match TRBD1. Germline V lookup: CDR1 LNHDA, CDR2 SQIVND (reference sequence). Unmatched junction bases numbered 15, after V lost 2 bases and J lost 8 bases. The CDR3 loop spans 17 amino acids. CDR3 amino acids: CASSIRLPHRGPWEAFF. For the CDR3, the DNA is TGTGCCAGTAGTATAAGGTTGCCTCACAGGGGGCCTTGGGAAGCTTTCTTT.

The rearrangement uses TRBV30 and TRBJ2-7; 10 bases are shared with TRBD2. The CDR3 contains 15 residues. With 8 bases clipped from V and 3 bases from J, the junction kept 13 bases outside the gene matches. CDR1 is GTSNPN, CDR2 SVGIG, per germline (reference sequence). CDR3 sequence reads: CAGTLIAGGNYEQYF. CDR3 sequence (DNA): TGTGCCGGCACCCTAATAGCGGGAGGAAACTACGAGCAGTACTTC.

The chain carries TRBV5-4 and TRBJ2-1; TRBD1 agrees at 9 bases. Germline V gene lookup returns CDR1 SGHNT and CDR2 YYREEE (reference sequence). The CDR3 totals 17 residues. V dropped 4 bases and J dropped 8; count of bases not matched to a gene: 16. CDR3 loop: CASSTSLDRGGRDEQFF. The CDR3 DNA reads TGTGCCAGCAGCACCTCCTTGGACAGGGGAGGGCGAGATGAGCAGTTCTTC.

J is TRBJ1-1 and V is TRBV10-1; 7 bases match TRBD1. The germline CDR1 and CDR2 sequences are WNHNN and SYGVQD (reference sequence). Trimming cost V 2 bases and J 5 bases; bases outside gene matches: 8. This CDR3 region has 15 residues. The CDR3 DNA sequence: TGCGCCAGCAGTGAGGGGTACAGGGGTGGAACTGAAGCTTTCTTT. Translation gives CASSEGYRGGTEAFF.

The rearrangement uses TRBV6-5 and TRBJ1-2; a possible D gene is TRBD1 (6 bases). With 5 bases removed from V and 8 bases from J, the gap between germline ends came to 15 bases. Germline loops: CDR1 MNHEY, CDR2 SVGAGI. CDR3 length: 13 residues. CDR3 region: CASSTSGARGYTF. The CDR3 DNA sequence: TGTGCCAGCAGTACGTCAGGGGCGAGGGGCTACACCTTC.

As for this clone: The sample contains more than one DNA sequence encoding this CDR3. V is TRBV6-1 and J is TRBJ2-1, with 9 bases lining up with TRBD2. J gave up 6 bases and V 9 bases, and 12 bases lay outside the gene matches. CDR3 length equals 15 residues. Germline CDR1 is MNHNS and CDR2 is SASEGT. This chain's CDR3 is CASRELAGAGNEQFF. The DNA of the CDR3 is TGTGCCAGTAGAGAATTAGCGGGAGCGGGCAATGAGCAGTTCTTC.

The rearrangement joins TRBV25-1 to TRBJ1-2, with D maybe TRBD1 (5 bases). Per germline, CDR1 MGHDK and CDR2 SYGVNS. Trimming left V 3 bases short and J 4 bases short, with 15 bases between. There are 15 residues in the CDR3. The CDR3 bases are TGTGCCAGCAGTGATCGACAGACACCTATCTATGGCTACACCTTC. Translating gives CASSDRQTPIYGYTF.

The CDR3: CASRRTGDTEAFF. The CDR3 DNA is TGTGCCAGCAGGCGCACAGGGGACACTGAAGCTTTCTTT. The rearrangement joins TRBV5-4 to TRBJ1-1; 7 bases agree with TRBD1. The germline V gene encodes CDR1 SGHNT and CDR2 YYREEE (reference sequence). This CDR3 comprises 13 residues. Unmatched junction bases numbered 4, after V lost 5 bases and J lost 3 bases.

The chain has TRBV9 and TRBJ2-3; D gene uncertain. The germline gives CDR1 SGDLS, CDR2 YYNGEE. CDR3 length: 13 amino acids. The germline V and J ends were trimmed by 1 base and 5 bases, with 8 bases remaining between them. The CDR3 sequence: CASSVWFRDTQYF. CDR3 DNA: TGTGCCAGCAGCGTATGGTTCAGAGATACGCAGTATTTT.

The rearrangement uses TRBV19 and TRBJ2-2, with 9 positions matching TRBD2. This CDR3 comprises 18 residues. Trimming at V came to 2 bases and at J to 4 bases, leaving 11 bases not matched to a gene. The germline CDR1 and CDR2 sequences are LNHDA and SQIVND (reference sequence). CDR3 residues: CASSIIAGAPRSTGELFF. The CDR3 coding sequence is TGTGCCAGTAGTATAATAGCGGGAGCACCCCGGAGCACCGGGGAGCTGTTTTTT.

V gene TRBV28 combines with J gene TRBJ2-7; 12 nucleotides agree with TRBD2. This CDR3 is 17 amino acids long. Per germline, CDR1 MDHEN and CDR2 SYDVKM. V dropped 4 bases and J dropped 3; count of bases not matched to a gene: 10. CDR3 in amino acids: CASSSPRLAGDLYEQYF. In nucleotides, the CDR3 is TGTGCCAGCAGTTCACCAAGACTAGCGGGAGACCTCTACGAGCAGTACTTC.